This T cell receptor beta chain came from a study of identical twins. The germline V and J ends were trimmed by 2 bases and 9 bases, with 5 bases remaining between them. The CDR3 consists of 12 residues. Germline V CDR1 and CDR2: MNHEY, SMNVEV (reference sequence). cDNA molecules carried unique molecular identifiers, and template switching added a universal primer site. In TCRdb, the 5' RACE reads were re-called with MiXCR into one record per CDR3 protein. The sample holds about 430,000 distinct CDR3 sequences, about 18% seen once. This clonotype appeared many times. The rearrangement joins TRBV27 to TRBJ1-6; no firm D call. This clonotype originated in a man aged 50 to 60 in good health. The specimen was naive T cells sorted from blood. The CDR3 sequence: CASSLTGSPLHF. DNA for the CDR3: TGTGCCAGCAGTTTAACGGGTTCACCCCTCCACTTT.